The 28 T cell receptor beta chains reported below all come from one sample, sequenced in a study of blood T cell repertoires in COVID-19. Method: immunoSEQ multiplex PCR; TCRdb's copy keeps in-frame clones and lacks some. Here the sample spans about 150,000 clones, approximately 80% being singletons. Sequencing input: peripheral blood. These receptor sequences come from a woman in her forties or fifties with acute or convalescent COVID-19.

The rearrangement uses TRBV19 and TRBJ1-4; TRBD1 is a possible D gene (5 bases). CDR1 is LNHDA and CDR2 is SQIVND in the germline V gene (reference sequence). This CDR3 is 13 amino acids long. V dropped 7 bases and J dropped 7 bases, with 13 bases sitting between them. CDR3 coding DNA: TGTGCCAGTATGAAGGACGGGGGTGAAAAACTGTTTTTT. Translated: CASMKDGGEKLFF.

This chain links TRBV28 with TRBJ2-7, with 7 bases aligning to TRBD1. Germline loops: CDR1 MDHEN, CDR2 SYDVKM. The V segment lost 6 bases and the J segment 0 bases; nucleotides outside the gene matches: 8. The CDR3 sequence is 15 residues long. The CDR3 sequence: CASSRAGTVSYEQYF. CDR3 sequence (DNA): TGTGCCAGCAGCCGAGCCGGGACAGTCTCCTACGAGCAGTACTTC.

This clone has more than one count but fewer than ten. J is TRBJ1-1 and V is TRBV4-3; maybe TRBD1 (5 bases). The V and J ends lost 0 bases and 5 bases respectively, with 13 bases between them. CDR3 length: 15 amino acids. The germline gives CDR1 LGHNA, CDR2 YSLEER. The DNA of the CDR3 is TGCGCCAGCAGCCAAGATCGGGCAGGGCTTACTGAAGCTTTCTTT. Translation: CASSQDRAGLTEAFF.

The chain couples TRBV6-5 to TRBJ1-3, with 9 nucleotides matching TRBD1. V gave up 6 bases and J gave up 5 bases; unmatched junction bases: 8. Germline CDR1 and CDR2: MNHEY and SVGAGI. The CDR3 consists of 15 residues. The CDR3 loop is CASRPGQGPRNTIYF. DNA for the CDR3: TGTGCCAGCAGGCCGGGACAGGGCCCTCGAAACACCATATATTTT.

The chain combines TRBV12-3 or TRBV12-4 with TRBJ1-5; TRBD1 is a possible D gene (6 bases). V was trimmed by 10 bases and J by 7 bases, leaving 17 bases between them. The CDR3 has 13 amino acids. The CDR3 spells CATGQGYGQPQHF. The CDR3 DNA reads TGTGCCACCGGCCAGGGGTACGGACAGCCCCAGCATTTT.

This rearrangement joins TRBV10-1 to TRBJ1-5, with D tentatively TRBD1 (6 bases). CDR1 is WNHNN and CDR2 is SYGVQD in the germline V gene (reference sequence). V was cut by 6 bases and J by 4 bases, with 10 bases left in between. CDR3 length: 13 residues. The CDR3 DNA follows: TGCGCCAGCAGAGACAGGTCAAATCAGCCCCAGCATTTT. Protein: CASRDRSNQPQHF.

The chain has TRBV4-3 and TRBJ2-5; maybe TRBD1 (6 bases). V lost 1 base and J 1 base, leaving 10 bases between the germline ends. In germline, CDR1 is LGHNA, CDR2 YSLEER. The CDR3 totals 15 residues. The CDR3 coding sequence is TGCGCCAGCAGCCAAGTCGTGGACAGCCAAGAGACCCAGTACTTC. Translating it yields CASSQVVDSQETQYF.

CDR3 in amino acids: CASSLAHQGLEWNTEAFF. For the CDR3, the DNA is TGTGCCAGCAGCTTAGCGCATCAGGGTTTGGAATGGAACACTGAAGCTTTCTTT. V gene TRBV7-8 combines with J gene TRBJ1-1; tentatively, D is TRBD1 (5 bases). The germline gives CDR1 SGHVS, CDR2 FQNEAQ. The CDR3 covers 18 residues. Trimming cost V 0 bases and J 1 base, with 18 bases left between them.

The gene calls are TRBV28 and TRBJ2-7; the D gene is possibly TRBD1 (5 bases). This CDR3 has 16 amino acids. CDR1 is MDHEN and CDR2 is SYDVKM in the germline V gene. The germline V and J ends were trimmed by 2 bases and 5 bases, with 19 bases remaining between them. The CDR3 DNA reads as TGTGCCAGCAGTTTAGTTCGCGCATACCCAGGGAACGAGCAGTACTTC. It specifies CASSLVRAYPGNEQYF.

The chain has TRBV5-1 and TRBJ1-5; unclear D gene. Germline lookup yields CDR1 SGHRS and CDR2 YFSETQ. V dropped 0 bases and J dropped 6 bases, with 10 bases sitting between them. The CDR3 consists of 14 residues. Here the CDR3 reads CASSLEPSGQPQHF. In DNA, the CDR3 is TGCGCCAGCAGCTTGGAACCTAGCGGTCAGCCCCAGCATTTT.

The CDR3 sequence: CAWSAQHNSPLHF. The CDR3 bases are TGTGCCTGGAGTGCACAGCATAATTCACCCCTCCACTTT. The V gene is TRBV30, the J gene TRBJ1-6; D not certain. Germline assignment: CDR1 GTSNPN and CDR2 SVGIG (reference sequence). This CDR3 contains 13 residues. Trimming took off 1 base at V and 5 bases at J, with 6 bases between the two ends.

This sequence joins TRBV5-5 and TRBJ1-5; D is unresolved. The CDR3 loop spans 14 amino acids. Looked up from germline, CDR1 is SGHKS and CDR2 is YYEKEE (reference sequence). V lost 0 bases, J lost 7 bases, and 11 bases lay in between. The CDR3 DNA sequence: TGTGCCAGCAGCTTGGAGAACGGGAACCAGCCCCAGCATTTT. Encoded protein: CASSLENGNQPQHF. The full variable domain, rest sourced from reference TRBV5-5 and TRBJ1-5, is DAGVTQSPTHLIKTRGQQVTLRCSPISGHKSVSWYQQVLGQGPQFIFQYYEKEERGRGNFPDRFSARQFPNYSSELNVNALLLGDSALYLCASSLENGNQPQHFGDGTRLSIL.

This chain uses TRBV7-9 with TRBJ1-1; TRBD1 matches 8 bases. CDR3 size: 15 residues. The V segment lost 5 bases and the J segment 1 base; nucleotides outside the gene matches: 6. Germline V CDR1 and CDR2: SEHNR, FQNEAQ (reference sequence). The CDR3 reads CASSPGDRGNTEAFF. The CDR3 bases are TGTGCCAGCAGCCCCGGAGACAGGGGGAACACTGAAGCTTTCTTT.

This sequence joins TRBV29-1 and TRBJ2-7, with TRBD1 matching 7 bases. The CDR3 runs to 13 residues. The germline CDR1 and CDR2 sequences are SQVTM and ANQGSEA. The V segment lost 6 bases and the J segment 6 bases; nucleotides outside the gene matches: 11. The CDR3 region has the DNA TGCAGCGTCGGGACAGATGGGGGTGGCGAGCAGTACTTC. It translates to CSVGTDGGGEQYF.

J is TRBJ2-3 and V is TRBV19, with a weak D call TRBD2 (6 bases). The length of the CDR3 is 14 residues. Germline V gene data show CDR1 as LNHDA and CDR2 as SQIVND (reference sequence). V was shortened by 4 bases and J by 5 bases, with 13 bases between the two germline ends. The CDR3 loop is CASSTRDLGDTQYF. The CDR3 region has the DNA TGTGCCAGTAGTACCCGGGACTTGGGAGATACGCAGTATTTT.

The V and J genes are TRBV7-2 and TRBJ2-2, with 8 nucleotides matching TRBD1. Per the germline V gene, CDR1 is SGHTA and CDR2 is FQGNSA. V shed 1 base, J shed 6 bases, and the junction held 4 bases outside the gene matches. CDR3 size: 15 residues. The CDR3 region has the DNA TGTGCCAGCAGCTTAGTACAGGGGGAGTCCGGGGAGCTGTTTTTT. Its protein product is CASSLVQGESGELFF.

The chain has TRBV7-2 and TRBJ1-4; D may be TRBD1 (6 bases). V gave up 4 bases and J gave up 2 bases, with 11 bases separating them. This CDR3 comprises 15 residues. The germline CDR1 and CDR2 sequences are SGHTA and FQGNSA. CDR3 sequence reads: CASSSTGTTNEKLFF. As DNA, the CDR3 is TGTGCCAGCAGCTCCACAGGGACGACTAATGAAAAACTGTTTTTT.

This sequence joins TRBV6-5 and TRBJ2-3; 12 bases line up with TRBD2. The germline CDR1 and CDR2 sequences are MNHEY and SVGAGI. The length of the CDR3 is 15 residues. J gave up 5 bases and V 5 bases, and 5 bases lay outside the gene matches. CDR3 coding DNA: TGTGCCAGCAGTCAACTAGCGGGGGGCGAAGATACGCAGTATTTT. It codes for CASSQLAGGEDTQYF.

The CDR3: CASSAHRGNTGELFF. In nucleotides, the CDR3 is TGTGCCAGCAGCGCTCACAGGGGGAACACCGGGGAGCTGTTTTTT. The rearrangement uses TRBV7-2 and TRBJ2-2, with TRBD1 matching 7 bases. Losses at the gene ends were 5 bases for V and 1 base for J; bases not matched to a gene: 4. There are 15 residues in the CDR3. Germline loops: CDR1 SGHTA, CDR2 FQGNSA.

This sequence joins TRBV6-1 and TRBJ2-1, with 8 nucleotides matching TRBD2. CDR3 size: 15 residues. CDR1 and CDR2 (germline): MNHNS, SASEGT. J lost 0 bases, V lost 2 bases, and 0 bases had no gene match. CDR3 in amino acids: CASSESGGSYNEQFF. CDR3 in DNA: TGTGCCAGCAGTGAAAGCGGGGGCTCCTACAATGAGCAGTTCTTC.

CDR3 residues: CASSLGRDRVFQPQHF. The CDR3 DNA sequence: TGTGCCAGCTCCCTGGGCCGGGACAGGGTCTTTCAGCCCCAGCATTTT. V gene TRBV18 combines with J gene TRBJ1-5, with TRBD1 identical over 9 bases. J was trimmed by 6 bases and V by 6 bases; bases with no gene match: 12. The CDR3 spans 16 residues. From germline, CDR1 is KGHSH and CDR2 LQKENI.

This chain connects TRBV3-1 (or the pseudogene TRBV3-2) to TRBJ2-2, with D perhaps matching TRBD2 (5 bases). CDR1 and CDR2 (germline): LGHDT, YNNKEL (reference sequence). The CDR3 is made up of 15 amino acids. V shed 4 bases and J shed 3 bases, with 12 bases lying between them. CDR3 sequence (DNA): TGTGCCAGCAGCCTTCGGGGTGAGGACACCGGGGAGCTGTTTTTT. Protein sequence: CASSLRGEDTGELFF.

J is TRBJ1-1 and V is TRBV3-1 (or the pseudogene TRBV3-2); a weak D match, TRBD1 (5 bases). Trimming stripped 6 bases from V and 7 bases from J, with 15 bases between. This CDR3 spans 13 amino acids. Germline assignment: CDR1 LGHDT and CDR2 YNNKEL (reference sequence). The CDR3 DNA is TGTGCCAGCAGTGACGACTGGGGCGGTGAAGCTTTCTTT. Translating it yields CASSDDWGGEAFF.

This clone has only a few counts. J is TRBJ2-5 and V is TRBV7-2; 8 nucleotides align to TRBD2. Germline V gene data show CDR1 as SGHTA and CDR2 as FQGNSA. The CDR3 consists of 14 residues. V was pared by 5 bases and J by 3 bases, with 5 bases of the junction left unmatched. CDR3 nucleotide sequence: TGTGCCAGCAGCCGGAATAGCGGGGAAGAGACCCAGTACTTC. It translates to CASSRNSGEETQYF.

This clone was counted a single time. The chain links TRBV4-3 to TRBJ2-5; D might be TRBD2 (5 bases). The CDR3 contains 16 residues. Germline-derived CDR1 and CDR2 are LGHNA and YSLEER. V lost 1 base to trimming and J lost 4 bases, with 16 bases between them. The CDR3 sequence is CASSQVHGYGVETQYF. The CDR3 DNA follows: TGCGCCAGCAGCCAAGTCCACGGGTACGGGGTAGAGACCCAGTACTTC.

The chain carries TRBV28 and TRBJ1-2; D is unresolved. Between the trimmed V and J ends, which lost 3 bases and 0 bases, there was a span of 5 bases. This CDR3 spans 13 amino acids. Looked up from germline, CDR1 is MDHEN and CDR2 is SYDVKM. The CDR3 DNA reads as TGTGCCAGCAGTTTCCGTGCTAACTATGGCTACACCTTC. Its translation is CASSFRANYGYTF.

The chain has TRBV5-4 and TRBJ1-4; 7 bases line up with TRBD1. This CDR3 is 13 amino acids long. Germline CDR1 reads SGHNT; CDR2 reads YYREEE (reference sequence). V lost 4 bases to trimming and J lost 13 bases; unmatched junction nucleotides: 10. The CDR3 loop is CASSLGGQEGLFF. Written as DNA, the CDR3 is TGTGCCAGCAGCCTCGGAGGACAGGAGGGACTGTTTTTT.

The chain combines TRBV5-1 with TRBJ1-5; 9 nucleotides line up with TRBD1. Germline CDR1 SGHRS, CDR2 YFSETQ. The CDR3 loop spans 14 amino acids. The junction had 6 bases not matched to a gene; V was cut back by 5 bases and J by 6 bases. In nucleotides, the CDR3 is TGCGCCAGCAGTCGGGGGACAGGGAGTCAGCCCCAGCATTTT. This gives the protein CASSRGTGSQPQHF.